A selection of T cell receptor beta chains follows, all from one sample in a study of blood T cell repertoires in COVID-19. Using immunoSEQ multiplex PCR, the repertoire was profiled, and TCRdb retains in-frame clones only, with some absent. This table has around 130,000 clones, 77% appearing once. Sequenced sample: peripheral blood. The receptors here all came from a man aged 80 or over with acute or convalescent COVID-19. CDR3s include the opening cysteine and the closing phenylalanine or tryptophan. Each record gives: D gene, V gene, J gene, clone size, CDR3 DNA, CDR3 protein. D genes are given only for firm matches. The size field is filled for only some rows; it gives once, few, many or a size class.

NA	TRBV11-2	TRBJ1-6	NA	TGTGCCAGCAGTCACAGGCATTCACCCCTCCACTTT	CASSHRHSPLHF
NA	TRBV5-6	TRBJ1-2	NA	TGTGCCAGCAGCTCAATAGCTAACTATGGCTACACCTTC	CASSSIANYGYTF
TRBD1	TRBV2	TRBJ2-2	NA	TGTGCCAGCAGTGATCAGTCAGGGGGTCTTACCGGGGAGCTGTTTTTT	CASSDQSGGLTGELFF
TRBD1	TRBV2	TRBJ1-6	medium-sized	TGTGCCAGCAGAGAGGACAGGGAGCCCCTCCACTTT	CASREDREPLHF
NA	TRBV28	TRBJ2-7	NA	TGTGCCAGCACCTGGGGTGGCAGGGCCTACGAGCAGTACTTC	CASTWGGRAYEQYF
NA	TRBV29-1	TRBJ2-7	NA	TGCAGCGTTGATGTCGGGGGCGAGCAGTACTTC	CSVDVGGEQYF
TRBD1	TRBV6-1	TRBJ1-5	NA	TGTGCCAGCAGTGACCTTACAGGGGGCTGGGGCAATCAGCCCCAGCATTTT	CASSDLTGGWGNQPQHF
NA	TRBV10-3	TRBJ1-1	NA	TGTGCCATCAGATCGGGGGTGGGTTGGAACACTGAAGCTTTCTTT	CAIRSGVGWNTEAFF
NA	TRBV6-6	TRBJ1-5	NA	TGTGCCAGCACCCATAGCAATCAGCCCCAGCATTTT	CASTHSNQPQHF
NA	TRBV11-2	TRBJ1-6	once	TGTGCCAGCAGCTTAGTGGGGACAATCTTCGATAATTCACCCCTCCACTTT	CASSLVGTIFDNSPLHF
NA	TRBV29-1	TRBJ1-4	NA	TGCAGCATCCTGGGGGGGGACCTGAATGAAAAACTGTTTTTT	CSILGGDLNEKLFF
TRBD1	TRBV5-1	TRBJ2-1	NA	TGCGCCAGCAGCTTGGGGGACAGGGGGTTCTACAATGAGCAGTTCTTC	CASSLGDRGFYNEQFF
TRBD1	TRBV2	TRBJ2-1	NA	TGTGCCAGCAGTGAGGACCGGGACAGCTACTACAATGAGCAGTTCTTC	CASSEDRDSYYNEQFF
TRBD1	TRBV11-2	TRBJ1-6	NA	TGTGCCAGCAGCTGGGACAGAACCAATTCACCCCTCCACTTT	CASSWDRTNSPLHF
TRBD1	TRBV28	TRBJ1-1	NA	TGTGCCAGCAGTTTAGGGACAGCGACTGAAGCTTTCTTT	CASSLGTATEAFF
TRBD1	TRBV28	TRBJ1-1	medium-sized	TGTGCCAGCAGTCTACCCAGGGGGCCCGAGAACACTGAAGCTTTCTTT	CASSLPRGPENTEAFF
TRBD1	TRBV19	TRBJ1-1	many	TGTGCCAGTAGTTTCCGGGACAGGGACACTGAAGCTTTCTTT	CASSFRDRDTEAFF
TRBD1	TRBV19	TRBJ2-1	NA	TGTGCCAGTAGTAGGACAGGAACCTACAATGAGCAGTTCTTC	CASSRTGTYNEQFF
NA	TRBV10-3	TRBJ2-7	NA	TGTGCCATCGGTAGTTCAACTTCGGTAGAGCAGTACTTC	CAIGSSTSVEQYF
TRBD2	TRBV27	TRBJ2-5	few	TGTGCCAGCAGTCCCGGGGGGGCCGTAGAGACCCAGTACTTC	CASSPGGAVETQYF
NA	TRBV6-5	TRBJ1-1	NA	TGTGCCAGCAGGCCAACAAAGAACACTGAAGCTTTCTTT	CASRPTKNTEAFF
TRBD1	TRBV6-1	TRBJ2-6	NA	TGTGCCAGCAGTGTCCAGGGGGCTTTCTCTGGGGCCAACGTCCTGACTTTC	CASSVQGAFSGANVLTF
TRBD1	TRBV27	TRBJ1-1	few	TGTGCCAGCAGTTTAACCTCCCGGGGGGACAGGGGGGGCACTGAAGCTTTCTTT	CASSLTSRGDRGGTEAFF
TRBD1	TRBV10-3	TRBJ2-1	NA	TGTGCCATCAGCCCTGACAGGGGGCGTCTCCGGTTCTTC	CAISPDRGRLRFF
TRBD2	TRBV5-1	TRBJ2-1	NA	TGCGCCAGCAGCCTACATTCGACTAGCGGGGGGGCGAACAATGAGCAGTTCTTC	CASSLHSTSGGANNEQFF
NA	TRBV28	TRBJ2-7	NA	TGTGCCAGCATTGAAGCAGGGGAACGCACGCAGTACTTC	CASIEAGERTQYF
TRBD2	TRBV10-1	TRBJ2-5	NA	TGCGCCAACACCCTGACTAGCGCGGAGACCCAGTACTTC	CANTLTSAETQYF
NA	TRBV5-1	TRBJ1-1	NA	TGCGCCAGCAGCTTGGAGCGGAGATCGAACACTGAAGCTTTCTTT	CASSLERRSNTEAFF
NA	TRBV19	TRBJ1-5	medium-sized	TGTGCCAGTAGTCCCCAGAAGACAGGCAATCAGCCCCAGCATTTT	CASSPQKTGNQPQHF
TRBD2	TRBV4-2	TRBJ2-7	few	TGTGCCAGCAGCCAAGGAAGCGGGGGGCACAACGAGCAGTACTTC	CASSQGSGGHNEQYF
TRBD1	TRBV10-3	TRBJ2-1	many	TGTGCCATCAAGAGAGCTCGACAGGGGGACAATGAGCAGTTCTTC	CAIKRARQGDNEQFF
TRBD1	TRBV18	TRBJ2-3	NA	TGTGCCAGCTCACCCCAGGGGGCTGAGGATACGCAGTATTTT	CASSPQGAEDTQYF
NA	TRBV2	TRBJ2-2	NA	TGTGCCAGCAGCGCAGAGGGGACAACCGGGGAGCTGTTTTTT	CASSAEGTTGELFF
NA	TRBV5-1	TRBJ2-3	NA	TGCGCCAGCAGCTTGGCGTACAGCGACTACACAGATACGCAGTATTTT	CASSLAYSDYTDTQYF
NA	TRBV19	TRBJ2-7	once	TGTGCCAGTAGTAAGGACGGGGGCTACGAGCAGTACTTC	CASSKDGGYEQYF
TRBD1	TRBV19	TRBJ1-1	once	TGTGCCAGTAGTCCGTCCCGACAGGGACTGAACACTGAAGCTTTCTTT	CASSPSRQGLNTEAFF
TRBD2	TRBV5-1	TRBJ2-5	NA	TGCGCCAGCAGCTTCGCTGCCCTCATAATTACTAGCGGGGAGTACCAAGAGACCCAGTACTTC	CASSFAALIITSGEYQETQYF
TRBD1	TRBV3-1/TRBV3-2	TRBJ2-7	NA	TGTGCCAGCAGCCAGCTACTGACAGGGGGCATAATATACGAGCAGTACTTC	CASSQLLTGGIIYEQYF
NA	TRBV24-1	TRBJ1-1	NA	TGTGCCACCAGTGATAACAGGATGATGAACACTGAAGCTTTCTTT	CATSDNRMMNTEAFF
TRBD2	TRBV9	TRBJ2-5	few	TGTGCCAGCAGCGTTACTAGCGGGGGACAACAAGAGACCCAGTACTTC	CASSVTSGGQQETQYF
NA	TRBV6-5	TRBJ2-5	NA	TGTGCCAGCAGTCTCTGGGGGGAAGAGACCCAGTACTTC	CASSLWGEETQYF
NA	TRBV30	TRBJ2-5	NA	TGTGCCTGGAGTGTAGTTTCTAGCCAAGAGACCCAGTACTTC	CAWSVVSSQETQYF
NA	TRBV7-9	TRBJ1-1	many	TGTGCCAGCAGCTCTTTGCGGGGGTACGGGAACACTGAAGCTTTCTTT	CASSSLRGYGNTEAFF
TRBD1	TRBV28	TRBJ2-2	NA	TGTGCCAGCAGTTTAACCGGGACAGGGAGCACCGGGGAGCTGTTTTTT	CASSLTGTGSTGELFF
TRBD2	TRBV7-2	TRBJ2-1	NA	TGTGCCAGCAGCCAATCTAGCGGGGGGGTATACAATGAGCAGTTCTTC	CASSQSSGGVYNEQFF
NA	TRBV28	TRBJ2-5	NA	TGTGCCAGCAGTTTAGACAGGGAGGAGGCAGAGACCCAGTACTTC	CASSLDREEAETQYF
TRBD1	TRBV24-1	TRBJ2-5	NA	TGTGCCACCAGTGACACGAGGGGGCGCCGCTGGGACCATCAAGAGACCCAGTACTTC	CATSDTRGRRWDHQETQYF
TRBD1	TRBV5-4	TRBJ1-1	few	TGTGCCAGCAGCGGGGGACAGACCATGAACACTGAAGCTTTCTTT	CASSGGQTMNTEAFF
NA	TRBV7-2	TRBJ2-3	NA	TGTGCCAGCAGCAAGTCGGGGATGAGTACAGATACGCAGTATTTT	CASSKSGMSTDTQYF
NA	TRBV9	TRBJ1-2	NA	TGTGCCAGCAGCAGGAGGGATGGGGGTGATGGCTACACCTTC	CASSRRDGGDGYTF
NA	TRBV6-5	TRBJ1-1	NA	TGTGCCAGCTCCTGGGGAGGGTCGAACACTGAAGCTTTCTTT	CASSWGGSNTEAFF